The 25 T cell receptor beta chains presented below share a single source sample, sequenced in a study of OX40 agonist ivuxolimab in advanced cancers. This table comes from immunoSEQ multiplex PCR, and its TCRdb copy is limited to in-frame clones, with some not included. The sample has 90,000 or so clones, less than 95% seen once. Sequenced here: CD4+ or CD8+ T cells sorted from blood, sampled in a trial of the OX40 agonist ivuxolimab. The receptor set was obtained from an adult with an advanced solid tumor such as melanoma, head and neck, liver or kidney cancer.

The rearrangement joins TRBV9 to TRBJ2-1; 8 bases match TRBD2. Germline V gives CDR1 SGDLS, CDR2 YYNGEE. The CDR3 runs to 15 residues. With 2 bases clipped from V and 3 bases from J, the junction kept 4 bases outside the gene matches. The CDR3 reads CASSVQRGFYNEQFF. DNA for the CDR3: TGTGCCAGCAGCGTTCAGCGGGGGTTCTACAATGAGCAGTTCTTC.

The rearrangement links TRBV6-5 to TRBJ1-5; a possible D gene is TRBD1 (5 bases). Germline loops: CDR1 MNHEY, CDR2 SVGAGI. Trimming took 2 bases from V and 5 from J, leaving 13 bases between them. This CDR3 region has 15 residues. CDR3 loop: CASSYAGKGDQPQHF. The CDR3 DNA reads as TGTGCCAGCAGTTACGCAGGGAAGGGTGATCAGCCCCAGCATTTT.

This clone is classed as medium-sized (0.01 to 0.1%). The rearrangement joins TRBV28 to TRBJ1-5, with unresolved D. CDR3 length: 14 residues. Trimming removed 5 bases from V and 3 bases from J, with 11 bases in between. Per germline, CDR1 MDHEN and CDR2 SYDVKM. The CDR3 DNA sequence: TGTGCCAGCAGTCCTCCGATATACAATCAGCCCCAGCATTTT. Amino acids: CASSPPIYNQPQHF.

This clone was counted only a few times. The gene calls are TRBV10-3 and TRBJ1-2; 8 bases agree with TRBD1. This CDR3 region has 15 residues. V trimming: 3 bases; J trimming: 4 bases; junction bases outside the gene matches: 7. Germline-derived CDR1 and CDR2 are ENHRY and SYGVKD. The CDR3 nucleotides read TGTGCCATCAGTGACGTAACAGGGGGAATCTATGGCTACACCTTC. This translates into CAISDVTGGIYGYTF.

J is TRBJ2-7 and V is TRBV7-2; D not certain. CDR3 length: 11 amino acids. Germline lookup yields CDR1 SGHTA and CDR2 FQGNSA. Trimming pared 3 bases from V and 7 bases from J, leaving 7 bases between. DNA for the CDR3: TGTGCCAGCAGCTTTCTCTGGGAGCAGTACTTC. Translation: CASSFLWEQYF.

This chain uses TRBV5-6 with TRBJ2-7, with 7 bases matching TRBD2. Unmatched junction bases numbered 3, after V lost 0 bases and J lost 3 bases. This CDR3 contains 14 residues. CDR1 is SGHDT and CDR2 is YYEEEE in the germline V gene. The CDR3 here is CASSLGGSYYEQYV. The CDR3 DNA reads as TGTGCCAGCAGCTTGGGCGGGAGCTACTACGAGCAGTACGTC.

V gene TRBV6-5 combines with J gene TRBJ2-1; 15 positions agree with TRBD2. With 5 bases clipped from V and 8 bases from J, the junction kept 4 bases outside the gene matches. Germline-derived CDR1 and CDR2 are MNHEY and SVGAGI. This CDR3 contains 15 residues. The CDR3 coding sequence is TGTGCCAGCAGTCGGACTAGCGGGGGGGCAGATGAGCAGTTCTTC. The encoded protein is CASSRTSGGADEQFF.

The CDR3: CASSFAPGGTQYF. The CDR3 coding sequence is TGTGCCAGCAGCTTTGCCCCGGGGGGTACGCAGTATTTT. V is TRBV27 and J is TRBJ2-3, with 7 bases lining up with TRBD2. Germline V CDR1 and CDR2: MNHEY, SMNVEV (reference sequence). The CDR3 loop spans 13 amino acids. Trimming cost V 6 bases and J 8 bases; bases outside gene matches: 8.

The V gene is TRBV5-6, the J gene TRBJ1-5; 7 bases are a match to TRBD1. This CDR3 contains 14 residues. The V segment lost 3 bases and the J segment 2 bases; nucleotides outside the gene matches: 2. CDR1 and CDR2 from the germline V gene are SGHDT and YYEEEE. CDR3 in amino acids: CASSSGQGNQPQHF. Here the CDR3 DNA reads TGTGCCAGCAGCTCCGGACAGGGCAATCAGCCCCAGCATTTT.

V and J are TRBV21-1 and TRBJ2-1; the DNA was not used to check the table's D call, TRBD2. TRBV21-1 is a pseudogene locus. The CDR3 runs to 16 residues. The DNA of the CDR3 is TGTGCCAGCAGGTCTACCCTCGAGGGACTAGCAAAGGAGCAGTTCTTC. Translation: CASRSTLEGLAKEQFF.

The chain is built from TRBV15 and TRBJ1-2, with TRBD1 as a possible D gene (6 bases). The V end was cut by 3 bases, the J end by 5 bases, with 10 bases between. From germline, CDR1 is LNHNV and CDR2 YYDKDF (reference sequence). The CDR3 sequence is 13 residues long. For the CDR3, the DNA is TGTGCCACCAGCAGCAGGACAGATTATGGCTACACCTTC. Translating it yields CATSSRTDYGYTF. The full variable domain, its missing parts supplied by reference TRBV15 and TRBJ1-2, is DAMVIQNPRYQVTQFGKPVTLSCSQTLNHNVMYWYQQKSSQAPKLLFHYYDKDFNNEADTPDNFQSRRPNTSFCFLDIRSPGLGDTAMYLCATSSRTDYGYTFGSGTRLTVV.

The CDR3 region is CASSLVQGSQPQHF. The CDR3 bases are TGTGCCAGCAGTTTAGTCCAGGGTAGTCAGCCCCAGCATTTT. This chain uses TRBV27 with TRBJ1-5; D is perhaps TRBD1 (5 bases). V was pared by 2 bases and J by 6 bases, with 11 bases between. The CDR3 is made up of 14 amino acids. Per germline, CDR1 MNHEY and CDR2 SMNVEV (reference sequence).

V gene TRBV6-9 combines with J gene TRBJ1-3; D not certain. The CDR3 has 13 residues. V lost 9 bases and J lost 2, with 11 bases in between. Germline CDR1 MNHGY, CDR2 SVAAGI. CDR3 residues: CASPKAPGNTIYF. CDR3 in DNA: TGTGCCAGTCCGAAAGCTCCTGGAAACACCATATATTTT.

As regards this clone: Other DNA sequences within the sample encode an identical CDR3. The chain carries TRBV19 and TRBJ1-5; the D is unclear. Germline V CDR1 and CDR2: LNHDA, SQIVND (reference sequence). The CDR3 length is 14 residues. V was cut by 3 bases and J by 0 bases, with 6 bases left in between. The CDR3 coding sequence is TGTGCCAGTAGTATTAGGGATAGCAATCAGCCCCAGCATTTT. It yields the protein CASSIRDSNQPQHF. The whole variable domain, filled in from reference TRBV19 and TRBJ1-5, reads DGGITQSPKYLFRKEGQNVTLSCEQNLNHDAMYWYRQDPGQGLRLIYYSQIVNDFQKGDIAEGYSVSREKKESFPLTVTSAQKNPTAFYLCASSIRDSNQPQHFGDGTRLSIL.

The chain joins TRBV4-1 to TRBJ1-2; 9 bases agree with TRBD1. The CDR3 is made up of 16 amino acids. V dropped 4 bases and J dropped 0; count of bases not matched to a gene: 6. From germline, CDR1 is MGHRA and CDR2 YSYEKL. The CDR3 is CASSRRQGEANYGYTF. CDR3 nucleotide sequence: TGCGCCAGCAGCCGGAGACAGGGGGAGGCTAACTATGGCTACACCTTC.

V and J are TRBV5-6 and TRBJ1-2; D is perhaps TRBD1 (5 bases). V was cut by 2 bases and J by 2 bases, with 10 bases left in between. The CDR3 is 14 residues long. The V gene's germline CDR1 is SGHDT and CDR2 YYEEEE. The CDR3 reads CASSLTGINYGYTF. The DNA of the CDR3 is TGTGCCAGCAGCTTAACAGGAATAAACTATGGCTACACCTTC.

The chain carries TRBV28 and TRBJ1-5; 9 bases align to TRBD1. Trimming removed 5 bases from V and 2 bases from J; junction bases left unmatched: 16. Germline V gives CDR1 MDHEN, CDR2 SYDVKM. The CDR3 loop spans 19 amino acids. The CDR3 spells CASSGPGSPDRGGNQPQHF. As DNA, the CDR3 is TGTGCCAGCAGTGGACCTGGAAGTCCGGACAGGGGTGGCAATCAGCCCCAGCATTTT.

This chain joins TRBV9 and TRBJ2-3; D might be TRBD1 or TRBD2, each matching 5 bases. The CDR3 is 14 residues long. The V end lost 4 bases, the J end lost 5 bases, and 14 bases lay between the germline ends. In germline, CDR1 is SGDLS, CDR2 YYNGEE. Here the CDR3 reads CASSLIGAGDTQYF. The CDR3 nucleotides read TGTGCCAGCAGCCTTATCGGGGCGGGAGATACGCAGTATTTT.

This clone was observed once. V usage is TRBV4-2 and J usage is TRBJ2-1, with TRBD2 identical over 10 bases. The CDR3 runs to 16 residues. The trim removed 2 bases at V and 4 bases at J, leaving 5 bases unmatched. Germline lookup yields CDR1 LGHNA and CDR2 YNFKEQ. This chain's CDR3 is CASSQLAGARYNEQFF. The CDR3 nucleotides are TGTGCCAGCAGCCAACTAGCGGGGGCCAGATACAATGAGCAGTTCTTC.

The CDR3 spells CATSRYPGQPGYSNQPQHF. The CDR3 DNA sequence: TGTGCCACCAGCCGCTATCCGGGACAGCCGGGATATAGCAATCAGCCCCAGCATTTT. This sequence joins TRBV15 and TRBJ1-5; TRBD1 aligns across 7 bases. The germline V gene has CDR1 LNHNV and CDR2 YYDKDF (reference sequence). With V trimmed by 5 bases and J by 0 bases, 16 bases remained unmatched. This CDR3 has 19 amino acids.

The chain couples TRBV9 to TRBJ2-7; 8 nucleotides align to TRBD1. V lost 3 bases to trimming and J lost 4 bases; unmatched junction nucleotides: 3. Germline V gene sequence: CDR1 SGDLS, CDR2 YYNGEE. This CDR3 has 13 amino acids. The CDR3 region has the DNA TGTGCCAGCAGCGATCGACAGGGGTACGAGCAGTACTTC. Its translation: CASSDRQGYEQYF.

The genes are TRBV11-2 and TRBJ1-4; D gene uncertain. The CDR3 covers 15 residues. The germline gives CDR1 SGHAT, CDR2 FQNNGV. Trimming removed 5 bases from V and 0 bases from J, with 10 bases in between. The CDR3 DNA is TGTGCCAGCAGCCGAGCAGGTGCAACTAATGAAAAACTGTTTTTT. It translates to CASSRAGATNEKLFF.

The chain carries TRBV30 and TRBJ1-1; a possible D gene is TRBD1 (5 bases). This CDR3 region has 13 residues. CDR1 and CDR2 from the germline V gene are GTSNPN and SVGIG (reference sequence). V was pared by 0 bases and J by 5 bases, with 10 bases between. The CDR3 loop reads CAWSVRRTTEAFF. CDR3 bases: TGTGCCTGGAGTGTACGGCGGACAACTGAAGCTTTCTTT.

The rearrangement joins TRBV14 to TRBJ2-5, with TRBD2 matching over 9 bases. Trimming at V came to 3 bases and at J to 2 bases, leaving 7 bases not matched to a gene. The CDR3 totals 16 residues. Germline V gene lookup returns CDR1 SGHDN and CDR2 FVKESK. For the CDR3, the DNA is TGTGCCAGCAGCCAGGGCGTCACTAGCGGGCAAGAGACCCAGTACTTC. It codes for CASSQGVTSGQETQYF.

The V and J genes are TRBV28 and TRBJ2-5; D unclear. The ends were cut back, 5 bases at V and 4 bases at J, with 14 bases in the middle. CDR1 is MDHEN and CDR2 is SYDVKM in the germline V gene. CDR3 size: 14 residues. The CDR3 protein is CASSPLLGRETQYF. DNA for the CDR3: TGTGCCAGCAGTCCCCTTCTCGGCAGAGAGACCCAGTACTTC.